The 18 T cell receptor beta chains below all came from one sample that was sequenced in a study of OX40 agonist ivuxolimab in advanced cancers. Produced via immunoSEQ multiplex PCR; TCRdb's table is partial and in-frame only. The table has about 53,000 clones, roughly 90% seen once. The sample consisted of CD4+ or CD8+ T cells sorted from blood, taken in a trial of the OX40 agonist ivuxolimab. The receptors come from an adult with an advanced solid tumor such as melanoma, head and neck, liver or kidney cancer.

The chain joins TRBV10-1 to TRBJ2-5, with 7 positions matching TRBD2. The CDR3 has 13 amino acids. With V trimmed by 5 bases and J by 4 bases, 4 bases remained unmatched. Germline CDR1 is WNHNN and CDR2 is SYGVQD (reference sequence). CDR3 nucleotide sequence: TGCGCCAGCAGTCGGGGGGATGGAGAGACCCAGTACTTC. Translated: CASSRGDGETQYF.

CDR3 sequence (DNA): TGTGCCAGCAGTTCACGGGAACTCCACGAGCAGTACTTC. Translation gives CASSSRELHEQYF. The chain carries TRBV27 and TRBJ2-7, with D tentatively TRBD2 (5 bases). Germline assignment: CDR1 MNHEY and CDR2 SMNVEV (reference sequence). CDR3 length: 13 residues. Trimming stripped 4 bases from V and 5 bases from J, with 12 bases between.

This chain's CDR3 is CASTPTGAAYGYTF. Here the CDR3 DNA reads TGTGCCAGCACCCCCACGGGGGCGGCCTATGGCTACACCTTC. This rearrangement joins TRBV9 to TRBJ1-2; the D gene is possibly TRBD1 (6 bases). Germline-derived CDR1 and CDR2 are SGDLS and YYNGEE. There are 14 residues in the CDR3. V lost 6 bases and J lost 4, with 16 bases in between.

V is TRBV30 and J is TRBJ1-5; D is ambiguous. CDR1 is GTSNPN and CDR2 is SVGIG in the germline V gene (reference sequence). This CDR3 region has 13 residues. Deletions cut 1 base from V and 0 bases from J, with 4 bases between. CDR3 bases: TGTGCCTGGAGTGGAAATAGCAATCAGCCCCAGCATTTT. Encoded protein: CAWSGNSNQPQHF.

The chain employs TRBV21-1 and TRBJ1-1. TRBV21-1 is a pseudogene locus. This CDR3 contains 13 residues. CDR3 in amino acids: CASSKVENTEAFF. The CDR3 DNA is TGTGCCAGCAGCAAAGTGGAGAACACTGAAGCTTTCTTT.

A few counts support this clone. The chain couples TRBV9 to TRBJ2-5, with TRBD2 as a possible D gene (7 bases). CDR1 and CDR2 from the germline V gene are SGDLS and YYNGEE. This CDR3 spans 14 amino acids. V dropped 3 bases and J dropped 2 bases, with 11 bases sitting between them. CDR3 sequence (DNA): TGTGCCAGCAGCGAGGGGGGGCTACAAGAGACCCAGTACTTC. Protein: CASSEGGLQETQYF.

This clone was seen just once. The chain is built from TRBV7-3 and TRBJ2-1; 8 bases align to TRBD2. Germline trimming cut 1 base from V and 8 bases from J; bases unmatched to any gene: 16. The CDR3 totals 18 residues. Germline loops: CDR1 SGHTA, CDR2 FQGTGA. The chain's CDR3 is CASSLIGGGTRRMDEQFF. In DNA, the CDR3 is TGTGCCAGCAGCTTAATCGGCGGGGGGACTCGCCGGATGGATGAGCAGTTCTTC.

The CDR3 bases are TGTGCCAGCAGCTCTTCTCCGGTCACCGGGGAGCTGTTTTTT. Amino acids: CASSSSPVTGELFF. The gene calls are TRBV11-2 and TRBJ2-2; D call uncertain. In germline, CDR1 is SGHAT, CDR2 FQNNGV. Trimming shortened V by 4 bases and J by 4 bases, and 10 bases separated the two germline ends. The CDR3 consists of 14 residues.

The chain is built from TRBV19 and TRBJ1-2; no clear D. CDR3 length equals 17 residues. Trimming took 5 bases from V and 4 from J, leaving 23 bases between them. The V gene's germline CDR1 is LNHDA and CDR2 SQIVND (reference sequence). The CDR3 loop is CASSHTERAARRYGYTF. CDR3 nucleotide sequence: TGTGCCAGTAGTCATACTGAGCGGGCGGCAAGACGCTATGGCTACACCTTC.

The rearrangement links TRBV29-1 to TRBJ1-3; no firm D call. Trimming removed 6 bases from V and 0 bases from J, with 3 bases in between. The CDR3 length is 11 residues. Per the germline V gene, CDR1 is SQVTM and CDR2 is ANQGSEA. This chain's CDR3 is CSVNSGNTIYF. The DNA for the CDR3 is TGCAGCGTAAACTCTGGAAACACCATATATTTT.

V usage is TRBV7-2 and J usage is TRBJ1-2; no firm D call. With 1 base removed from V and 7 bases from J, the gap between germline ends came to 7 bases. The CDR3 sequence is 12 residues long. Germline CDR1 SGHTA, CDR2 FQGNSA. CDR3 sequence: CASSLEVGGYTF. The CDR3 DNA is TGTGCCAGCAGCTTAGAGGTCGGTGGCTACACCTTC.

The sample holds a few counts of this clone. CDR3 in DNA: TGCAGCTCGGGACAGAACACTGAAGCTTTCTTT. It specifies CSSGQNTEAFF. The chain carries TRBV29-1 and TRBJ1-1, with D tentatively TRBD1 (6 bases). Germline lookup yields CDR1 SQVTM and CDR2 ANQGSEA. V lost 8 bases, J lost 1 base, and 8 bases lay in between. The CDR3 runs 11 residues.

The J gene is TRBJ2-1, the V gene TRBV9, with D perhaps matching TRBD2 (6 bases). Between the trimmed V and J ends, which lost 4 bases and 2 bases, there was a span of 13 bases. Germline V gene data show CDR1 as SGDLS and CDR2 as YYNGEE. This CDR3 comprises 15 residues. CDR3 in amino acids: CASSPAGGAYNEQFF. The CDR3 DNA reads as TGTGCCAGCAGCCCCGCGGGCGGGGCCTACAATGAGCAGTTCTTC.

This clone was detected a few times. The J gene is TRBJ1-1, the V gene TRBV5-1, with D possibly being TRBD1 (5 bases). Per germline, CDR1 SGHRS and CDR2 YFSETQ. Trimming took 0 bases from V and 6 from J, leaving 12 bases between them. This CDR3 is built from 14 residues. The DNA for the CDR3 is TGCGCCAGCAGCTTGGGCCCCCAGGGAGCTGAAGCTTTCTTT. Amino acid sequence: CASSLGPQGAEAFF. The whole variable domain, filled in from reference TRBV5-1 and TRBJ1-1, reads KAGVTQTPRYLIKTRGQQVTLSCSPISGHRSVSWYQQTPGQGLQFLFEYFSETQRNKGNFPGRFSGRQFSNSRSEMNVSTLELGDSALYLCASSLGPQGAEAFFGQGTRLTVV.

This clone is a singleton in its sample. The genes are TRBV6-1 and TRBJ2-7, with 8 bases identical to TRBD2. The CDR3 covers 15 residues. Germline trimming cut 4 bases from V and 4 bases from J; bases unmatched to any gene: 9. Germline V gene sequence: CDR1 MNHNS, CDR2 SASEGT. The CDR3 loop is CASSAISGSRYEQYF. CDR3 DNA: TGTGCCAGCAGTGCAATAAGCGGGAGTAGGTACGAGCAGTACTTC.

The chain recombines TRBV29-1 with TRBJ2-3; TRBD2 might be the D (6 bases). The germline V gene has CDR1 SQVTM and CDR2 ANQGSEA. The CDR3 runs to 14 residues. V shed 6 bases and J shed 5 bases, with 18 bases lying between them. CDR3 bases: TGCAGCGTGGGTGTGACGGGAGTAGAAGATACGCAGTATTTT. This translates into CSVGVTGVEDTQYF.

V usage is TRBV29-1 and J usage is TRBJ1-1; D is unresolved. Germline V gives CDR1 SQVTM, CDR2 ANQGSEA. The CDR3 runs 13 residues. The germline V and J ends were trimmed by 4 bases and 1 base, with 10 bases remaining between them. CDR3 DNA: TGCAGCGTTGGGCACAGCCCGAACACTGAAGCTTTCTTT. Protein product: CSVGHSPNTEAFF. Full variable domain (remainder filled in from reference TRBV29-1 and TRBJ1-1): SAVISQKPSRDICQRGTSLTIQCQVDSQVTMMFWYRQQPGQSLTLIATANQGSEATYESGFVIDKFPISRPNLTFSTLTVSNMSPEDSSIYLCSVGHSPNTEAFFGQGTRLTVV.

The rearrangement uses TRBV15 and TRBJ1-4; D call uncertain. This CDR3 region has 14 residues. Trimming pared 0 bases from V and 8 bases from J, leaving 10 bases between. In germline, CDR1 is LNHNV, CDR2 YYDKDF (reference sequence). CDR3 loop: CATSRDLGNEKLFF. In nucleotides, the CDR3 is TGTGCCACCAGCAGAGATTTAGGGAACGAAAAACTGTTTTTT.